These T cell receptor beta chains were read from a single sample in a study of T cell repertoires in cytomegalovirus infection. Using its own MiXCR run on the reads, TCRdb lists one record per CDR3 protein. This sample carries 350,000 to 500,000 distinct CDR3 sequences, around 32% of them seen once, and the ten largest clones take roughly an eighth. The sample comprised PBMCs. These receptors all stem from a human donor in good health (CMV status not recorded). Some clones in this sample may be carry-over from other donors' samples. The CDR3 runs from the conserved cysteine through the conserved F or W. The D gene is left open where the match is weak. The size of a clone is reported for some rows only, either as once, few or many, or as a class for expanded clones.

TRBJ1-5 TRBV12-3/TRBV12-4 NA many CASSPTGGAPNQPQHF TGTGCCAGCAGCCCTACGGGAGGGGCACCCAATCAGCCCCAGCATTTT
TRBJ2-6 TRBV7-9 NA many CASSPVSGANVLTF TGTGCCAGCAGCCCAGTCTCTGGGGCCAACGTCCTGACTTTC
TRBJ2-1 TRBV7-8 NA NA CASSLGQGWNEQFF TGTGCCAGCAGCTTAGGGCAGGGCTGGAATGAGCAGTTCTTC
TRBJ1-2 TRBV19 TRBD1 NA CASSMLTGENNGYTF TGTGCCAGTAGTATGCTGACAGGGGAGAATAACGGCTACACCTTC
TRBJ2-1 TRBV29-1 NA once CSVLPKQPYNEQFF TGCAGCGTTTTACCGAAACAGCCCTACAATGAGCAGTTCTTC
TRBJ1-1 TRBV28 NA NA CASSSLGTPDTEAFF TGTGCCAGCAGTTCACTAGGGACCCCGGACACTGAAGCTTTCTTT
TRBJ2-7 TRBV10-3 TRBD1 NA CAISPGTGNYEQYF TGTGCCATCAGTCCCGGGACAGGGAACTACGAGCAGTACTTC
TRBJ1-3 TRBV5-5 NA NA CASSLWDGSSGNTIYF TGTGCCAGCAGCTTGTGGGACGGAAGCTCTGGAAACACCATATATTTT
TRBJ1-2 TRBV7-9 NA NA CASSTVQGYGYTF TGTGCCAGCAGCACAGTACAGGGCTATGGCTACACCTTC
TRBJ2-1 TRBV19 NA NA CASSWWNEQFF TGTGCCAGTAGTTGGTGGAATGAGCAGTTCTTC
TRBJ1-5 TRBV28 TRBD1 NA CASGYRGTDQPQHF TGTGCCAGCGGCTACAGGGGAACGGATCAGCCCCAGCATTTT
TRBJ2-3 TRBV6-1 NA few CASSENRQISTDTQYF TGTGCCAGCAGTGAAAACAGACAGATTAGCACAGATACGCAGTATTTT
TRBJ2-5 TRBV29-1 TRBD2 NA CSVDSLAGGYQETQYF TGCAGCGTTGATAGTCTAGCGGGGGGGTACCAAGAGACCCAGTACTTC
TRBJ1-1 TRBV7-6 NA NA CASSPGLQTEAFF TGTGCCAGCAGTCCGGGATTGCAGACTGAAGCTTTCTTT
TRBJ2-1 TRBV7-6 NA many CASSWGGAGNEQFF TGTGCCAGCAGCTGGGGGGGGGCCGGGAATGAGCAGTTCTTC
TRBJ2-7 TRBV11-1 TRBD1 once CASSPSSGTGLFGTYEQYF TGTGCCAGCAGCCCCTCCTCCGGGACAGGGCTTTTTGGGACCTACGAGCAGTACTTC
TRBJ2-7 TRBV11-2 NA few CASSLVSSGEQYF TGTGCCAGCAGCTTAGTGAGCAGTGGCGAGCAGTACTTC
TRBJ2-3 TRBV5-4 NA NA CASSLDPQDTQYF TGTGCCAGCAGCTTGGATCCCCAAGATACGCAGTATTTT
TRBJ2-1 TRBV4-1 NA few CASSQDSSGASGYNEQFF TGTGCCAGCAGCCAAGATTCCTCGGGGGCTAGCGGATACAATGAGCAGTTCTTC
TRBJ2-1 TRBV27 NA once CARSFSRGNEQFF TGTGCCCGCAGTTTCTCGCGGGGCAATGAGCAGTTCTTC
TRBJ1-2 TRBV7-2 NA NA CSSSLELGAYCYPF TGTTCCAGCAGCTTAGAGTTGGGGGCCTATTGCTACCCCTTC
TRBJ1-1 TRBV4-1 TRBD1 NA CVSRQGPNTEAFF TGCGTCAGCCGACAGGGACCGAACACTGAAGCTTTCTTT
TRBJ2-7 TRBV27 TRBD1 many CASSSIGTGAEQYF TGTGCCAGCAGTTCCATAGGGACAGGGGCCGAGCAGTACTTC
TRBJ2-7 TRBV20-1 NA NA CSALRGGGSAYEQYF TGCAGTGCCCTAAGAGGGGGAGGTTCCGCCTACGAGCAGTACTTC
TRBJ1-1 TRBV10-3 TRBD1 many CAISDPGQVGTEAFF TGTGCCATCAGTGACCCCGGACAGGTCGGCACTGAAGCTTTCTTT
TRBJ2-1 TRBV28 TRBD1 NA CASSLGSGAGDREQFF TGTGCCAGCAGTTTAGGTTCGGGGGCCGGGGACAGGGAGCAGTTCTTC
TRBJ2-2 TRBV7-6 NA many CASSPGSSTGELFF TGTGCCAGCAGCCCGGGTAGTAGTACCGGGGAGCTGTTTTTT
TRBJ1-2 TRBV10-3 TRBD1 few CAISEDREGGYTF TGTGCCATCAGTGAGGACAGGGAGGGCGGCTACACCTTC
TRBJ2-5 TRBV3-1 NA NA CASSLGTLGPQYF TGTGCCAGCAGCCTAGGGACCCTGGGGCCCCAGTACTTC
TRBJ2-7 TRBV27 NA NA CASGRYEQYF TGTGCCAGCGGCCGGTACGAGCAGTACTTC
TRBJ2-2 TRBV4-1 NA few CASSPPGGGGVTGELFF TGCGCCAGCAGCCCCCCAGGAGGGGGCGGGGTGACCGGGGAGCTGTTTTTT
TRBJ1-5 TRBV12-3/TRBV12-4 NA NA CASSKGAGNQPQHF TGTGCCAGCAGTAAAGGGGCAGGTAATCAGCCCCAGCATTTT
TRBJ1-1 TRBV29-1 NA few CSVEERGRYTEAFF TGCAGCGTTGAAGAACGGGGCCGATACACTGAAGCTTTCTTT
TRBJ2-1 TRBV13 TRBD1 NA CASSTGTGNNEQFF TGTGCCAGCAGCACCGGGACAGGGAACAATGAGCAGTTCTTC
TRBJ2-5 TRBV6-2/TRBV6-3 TRBD1 NA CASSYQTGSVETQYF TGTGCCAGCAGTTACCAGACAGGGAGCGTGGAGACCCAGTACTTC
TRBJ2-1 TRBV7-6 TRBD2 many CASSLVAGNYNEQFF TGTGCCAGCAGCTTAGTAGCGGGGAACTACAATGAGCAGTTCTTC
TRBJ2-1 TRBV7-6 NA NA CASSLLGTDSYNEQFF TGTGCCAGCAGCCTCCTCGGGACTGACTCCTACAATGAGCAGTTCTTC
TRBJ2-3 TRBV7-8 NA few CASSRWLDTQYF TGTGCCAGCAGCCGATGGTTGGATACGCAGTATTTT
TRBJ1-2 TRBV6-6 NA NA CASSYWVGDDGYTF TGTGCCAGCAGTTACTGGGTGGGGGACGATGGCTACACCTTC
TRBJ1-1 TRBV6-5 NA NA CASSYLTSNTEAFF TGTGCCAGCAGTTACCTTACATCGAACACTGAAGCTTTCTTT
TRBJ2-1 TRBV23-1 NA NA CASSQSKEPLPYNEQFF TGCGCCAGCAGTCAATCCAAGGAACCCCTGCCCTACAATGAGCAGTTCTTC